This TCR beta chain comes out of a study of T cell responses to AZD1222 COVID-19 vaccine. Assay used: immunoSEQ multiplex PCR; TCRdb lists only in-frame clones, some missing. The table records fewer than 130,000 clones, 92% of them present only once. Findings of the study overall: No repertoire was sampled before or during the peak T cell response, only after it.

Comments on this clone: No antigen is known for it.

Germline values: CDR1 SGDLS, CDR2 YYNGEE. Trimming took off 3 bases at V and 0 bases at J, with 13 bases between the two ends. CDR3 size: 16 residues. The sequenced sample was peripheral blood, obtained on day 0 of AZD1222 vaccination. The V call is TRBV9, the J call TRBJ1-3; D unresolved. The TCR sequence derives from an adult in good health. The CDR3 loop reads CASSAPVVNSGNTIYF. CDR3 DNA sequence: TGTGCCAGCAGCGCCCCCGTTGTGAACTCTGGAAACACCATATATTTT.